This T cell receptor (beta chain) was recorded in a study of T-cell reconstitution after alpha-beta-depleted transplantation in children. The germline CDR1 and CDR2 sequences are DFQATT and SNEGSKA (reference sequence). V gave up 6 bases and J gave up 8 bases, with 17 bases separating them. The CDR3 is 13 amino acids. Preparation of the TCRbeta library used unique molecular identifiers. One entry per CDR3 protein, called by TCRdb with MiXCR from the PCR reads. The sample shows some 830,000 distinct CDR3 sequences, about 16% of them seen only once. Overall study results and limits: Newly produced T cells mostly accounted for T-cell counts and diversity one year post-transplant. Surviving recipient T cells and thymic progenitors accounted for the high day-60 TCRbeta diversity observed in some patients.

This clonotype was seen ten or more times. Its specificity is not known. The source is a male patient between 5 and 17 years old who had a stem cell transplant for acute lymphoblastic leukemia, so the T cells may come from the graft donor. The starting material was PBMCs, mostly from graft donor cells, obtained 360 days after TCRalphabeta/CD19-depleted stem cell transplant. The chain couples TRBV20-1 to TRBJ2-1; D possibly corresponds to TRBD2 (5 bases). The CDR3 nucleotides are TGCAGTGCCACCAAAAGGCTAGCTGATGAGCAGTTCTTC. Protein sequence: CSATKRLADEQFF.